The rows below give T cell receptor beta chains drawn from one sample of a study of TIL therapy for anti-PD-1-resistant metastatic lung cancer. Clones were sequenced by immunoSEQ multiplex PCR, and TCRdb holds only the in-frame ones, with some missing. The table lists 7,600 or so clones, roughly three fifths of them singletons, with more than 7.5% in the top ten. The sequenced sample was tumor tissue, obtained at baseline. The receptors were sampled from a person aged 25-85 years with non-small cell lung cancer. CDR3s include the opening cysteine and the closing phenylalanine or tryptophan. A D gene is named only where the DNA matches it firmly. The size of a clone is reported for some rows only, either as once, few or many, or as a class for expanded clones.

j_gene,abundance,v_gene,d_gene,CDR3aa,CDR3nt
TRBJ2-5,NA,TRBV3-1/TRBV3-2,TRBD2,CASSQDAAGEGGQYF,TGTGCCAGCAGCCAAGATGCTGCGGGGGAGGGAGGTCAGTACTTC
TRBJ1-5,NA,TRBV29-1,NA,CSVVAGSGNQPQHF,TGCAGCGTTGTCGCGGGTTCTGGCAATCAGCCCCAGCATTTT
TRBJ2-1,few,TRBV4-3,TRBD2,CASSQDPRGGYNEQFF,TGCGCCAGCAGCCAAGACCCCCGGGGGGGTTACAATGAGCAGTTCTTC
TRBJ2-1,NA,TRBV19,TRBD1,CASSNGRTGGREQFF,TGTGCCAGTAGTAACGGGCGGACAGGGGGTAGGGAGCAGTTCTTC
TRBJ2-5,few,TRBV27,NA,CASSPLAGRLLETQYF,TGTGCCAGCAGTCCCCTGGCGGGCAGACTGTTGGAGACCCAGTACTTC
TRBJ2-7,few,TRBV4-2,NA,CASSQDRGAYYEQYF,TGTGCCAGCAGCCAAGATAGAGGAGCTTACTACGAGCAGTACTTC
TRBJ2-7,NA,TRBV7-2,TRBD2,CASSPGGFERAYEQYF,TGTGCCAGCAGCCCCGGGGGGTTCGAGCGGGCCTACGAGCAGTACTTC
TRBJ2-7,NA,TRBV4-2,NA,CASSQGTSVEEQYF,TGTGCCAGCAGCCAAGGGACGTCGGTCGAGGAGCAGTACTTC
TRBJ1-6,NA,TRBV2,NA,CASRGQGTFNSPLHF,TGTGCCAGCAGAGGGCAGGGAACGTTTAATTCACCCCTCCACTTT
TRBJ2-5,NA,TRBV6-6,NA,CASSYSHRGQETQYF,TGTGCCAGCAGTTACTCCCACAGAGGACAGGAGACCCAGTACTTC
TRBJ1-1,few,TRBV7-9,NA,CAQARVDTEAFF,TGTGCCCAGGCCAGGGTGGACACTGAAGCTTTCTTT
TRBJ1-2,NA,TRBV7-2,NA,CASSLTSTYYGYTF,TGTGCCAGCAGCTTAACCAGCACCTACTATGGCTACACCTTC
TRBJ1-1,NA,TRBV6-5,NA,CASTGPSDTEAFF,TGTGCCAGCACCGGCCCCTCGGACACTGAAGCTTTCTTT
TRBJ2-5,NA,TRBV7-9,TRBD2,CASNPPGLAETQYF,TGTGCCAGCAACCCCCCCGGACTAGCGGAGACCCAGTACTTC